The TCR beta chain described here comes from a study of shared clonotypes between healthy human individuals. Study-wide background: Each donor's CD4 naive and CD4 memory cells filled three plates apiece, CD8 naive two, and CD8 memory one. Study findings and constraints: What naive subsets generally showed was a larger estimated richness than memory subsets showed. Clonotype sharing among donors was expected to depend on sequencing depth.

Points on this clone: Its antigen is unidentified.

The germline V and J ends were trimmed by 6 bases and 6 bases, with 18 bases remaining between them. CDR1 MNHEY and CDR2 SVGAGI come from the germline V gene. There are 15 residues in the CDR3. Sequenced by immunoSEQ multiplex PCR; TCRdb stores in-frame clones only, minus some. The sample lists 2 million to 2.5 million clones; approximately 93% were seen once. Adults of Caucasian background living in Nashville, Tennessee made up all donors. This TCR derives from a man aged 18-30 years in good health. Some clones in this sample may be carry-over from other donors' samples. The sample comprised naive CD4+ T cells from PBMCs. Subset defined: CD45RA+ positively selected. This chain joins TRBV6-5 and TRBJ2-1; TRBD2 might be the D (6 bases). The CDR3 region has the DNA TGTGCCAGCAGCTCCTATCGGACTAAAATCAATGAGCAGTTCTTC. Translation: CASSSYRTKINEQFF.